This is a list of T cell receptor beta chains from one sample in a study of cytomegalovirus exposure and HLA in healthy donors. Data came from immunoSEQ multiplex PCR; TCRdb stores just in-frame clones and leaves some out. The data contain 100,000 to 150,000 clones, around 72% of them seen just once; the ten biggest clones take up roughly 2.7%. Sequenced: PBMCs. The receptor source for this set is a human donor in good health. Each CDR3 is given with its conserved first and last residue. D genes are given only for firm matches. The size of a clone is reported for some rows only, either as once, few or many, or as a class for expanded clones.

j_call v_call d_call clone_size cdr3_aa cdr3_nt
TRBJ2-3 TRBV5-1 . . CASSSSTARGYTDTQYF TGCGCCAGCAGCTCTTCGACAGCCCGGGGGTACACAGATACGCAGTATTTT
TRBJ1-2 TRBV5-6 . once CASSPRHIYGYTF TGTGCCAGCAGCCCGCGACATATCTATGGCTACACCTTC
TRBJ2-3 TRBV30 TRBD1 . CAWSPGGGADTQYF TGTGCCTGGAGTCCAGGGGGCGGAGCAGATACGCAGTATTTT
TRBJ2-1 TRBV2 . once CASNPPEDEQFF TGTGCCAGCAACCCCCCTGAGGATGAGCAGTTCTTC
TRBJ2-7 TRBV4-3 TRBD1 . CASSRYRGPYEQYF TGCGCCAGCAGCCGCTACAGGGGACCCTACGAGCAGTACTTC
TRBJ1-3 TRBV7-2 . . CASSLWRGLGNTIYF TGTGCCAGCAGCTTATGGAGGGGCCTTGGAAACACCATATATTTT
TRBJ2-6 TRBV9 TRBD1 . CASSKRDRWGGANVLTF TGTGCCAGCAGCAAGAGGGACAGGTGGGGCGGGGCCAACGTCCTGACTTTC
TRBJ2-3 TRBV5-4 TRBD2 . CASSLGLAGVSDTQYF TGTGCCAGCAGCTTGGGACTAGCGGGAGTCTCAGATACGCAGTATTTT
TRBJ1-1 TRBV28 . . CASSPTGSPNTEAFF TGTGCCAGCAGTCCTACAGGATCCCCGAACACTGAAGCTTTCTTT
TRBJ1-5 TRBV2 TRBD1 few CASSEAGTGRSQPQHF TGTGCCAGCAGTGAAGCCGGGACAGGGCGATCCCAGCCCCAGCATTTT
TRBJ2-2 TRBV11-2 TRBD2 few CASSLVSSGVRNTGELFF TGTGCCAGCAGCTTAGTGTCTAGCGGGGTTCGGAACACCGGGGAGCTGTTTTTT
TRBJ1-4 TRBV21-1 . once CASSKPHHRQGLNEKLFF TGTGCCAGCAGCAAACCCCACCACCGACAGGGCCTGAATGAAAAACTGTTTTTT
TRBJ2-5 TRBV7-9 . . CASRVGGPQETQYF TGTGCCAGCAGGGTCGGGGGACCTCAAGAGACCCAGTACTTC
TRBJ2-7 TRBV28 TRBD1 few CASSLGQGRYEQYF TGTGCCAGCAGTTTGGGACAGGGGCGCTACGAGCAGTACTTC
TRBJ2-7 TRBV28 . . CASSPLGGGAGWQYF TGTGCCAGCAGTCCCCTAGGGGGGGGCGCAGGGTGGCAGTACTTC
TRBJ2-3 TRBV7-2 TRBD2 . CASSLKLAGKITGTQYF TGTGCCAGCAGCCTCAAACTAGCGGGGAAAATCACAGGTACGCAGTATTTT
TRBJ1-2 TRBV4-1 . . CASSQEPGRYRDYTF TGCGCCAGCAGCCAAGAGCCAGGGCGGTATAGAGACTACACCTTC
TRBJ1-5 TRBV15 . . CATSRENQPQHF TGTGCCACCAGCAGGGAGAATCAGCCCCAGCATTTT
TRBJ1-4 TRBV28 TRBD1 . CASSLFRTGTDNEKLFF TGTGCCAGCAGTTTATTCAGGACCGGGACAGATAATGAAAAACTGTTTTTT
TRBJ2-7 TRBV27 TRBD1 . CASRPGQGNYEQYF TGTGCCAGCAGGCCGGGACAGGGGAACTACGAGCAGTACTTC